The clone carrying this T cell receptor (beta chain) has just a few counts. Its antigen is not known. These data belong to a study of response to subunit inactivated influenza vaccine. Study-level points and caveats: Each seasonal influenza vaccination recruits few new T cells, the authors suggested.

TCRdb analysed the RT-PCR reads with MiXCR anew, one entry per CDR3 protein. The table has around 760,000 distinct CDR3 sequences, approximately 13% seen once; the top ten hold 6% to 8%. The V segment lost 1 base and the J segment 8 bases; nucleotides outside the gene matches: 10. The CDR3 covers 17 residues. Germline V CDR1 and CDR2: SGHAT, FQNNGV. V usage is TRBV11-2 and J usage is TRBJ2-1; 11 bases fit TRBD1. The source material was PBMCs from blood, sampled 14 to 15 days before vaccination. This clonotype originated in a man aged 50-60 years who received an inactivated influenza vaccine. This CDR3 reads CASSLVVTGQGAHEQFF. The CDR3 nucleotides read TGTGCCAGCAGCTTAGTAGTAACCGGACAGGGGGCCCATGAGCAGTTCTTC.